The sequence of this T cell receptor (beta chain) was determined in a study of ipilimumab plus nivolumab after autologous stem cell transplantation. The study, taken as a whole, reports: Per the authors, repertoire, Treg and microbiota data justify further study.

Notes on this clone: Antigen: not known.

Ipilimumab, 1 mg/kg, started 14 to 28 days after autologous transplant. Assay: immunoSEQ multiplex PCR; the TCRdb copy retains only in-frame clones and omits some. The table lists about 17,000 clones, around four fifths of them singletons. The TCR originated in a male donor with diffuse large B-cell lymphoma. The specimen comprised PBMCs, sampled in a trial of ipilimumab plus nivolumab as post-transplant consolidation.

CDR3 nucleotide sequence: TGTGCCAGCAGCTCCTTCGCGGGCGGGGGCCGCGGGGAGCTGTTTTTT. It is translated as CASSSFAGGGRGELFF. The chain couples TRBV7-8 to TRBJ2-2, with D maybe TRBD2 (7 bases). CDR1 SGHVS and CDR2 FQNEAQ come from the germline V gene. The V gene lost 4 bases and the J gene lost 7 bases, with 19 bases spanning the gap. This CDR3 region has 16 residues.